Following are 29 T cell receptor beta chains from one sample sequenced in a study of blood T cell repertoires in COVID-19 (dated by TCRdb to the early 2020s). The protocol used for the library was the immunoSEQ multiplex PCR assay. TCRdb carries this immuneACCESS record with in-frame sequences only. Its versions omit some clonotypes, under half of them owing to an unresolved V gene in the studies checked, with the rest unexplained. The sample has 100,000 to 150,000 clones on record, around three quarters of them singletons. About 40% of the sample goes to the ten largest clones. The sequenced material came from peripheral blood. These receptors were taken from a man aged 35 to 55 with active or convalescent COVID-19.

This clone was recorded many times. Germline is not matched at one junction end, which may reflect a read error. The chain recombines TRBV20-1 with TRBJ2-1; D might be TRBD2 (6 bases). Germline CDR1 DFQATT, CDR2 SNEGSKA (reference sequence). The CDR3 length is 10 residues. The CDR3 DNA sequence: TGCAGTGCGAAGGGACTTCACGCCGTCTTC. This encodes CSAKGLHAVF.

V and J are TRBV9 and TRBJ1-1; 7 nucleotides match TRBD1. The CDR3 has 16 amino acids. Germline V lookup: CDR1 SGDLS, CDR2 YYNGEE. The J segment lost 1 base and the V segment lost 0 bases, leaving 6 bases of the junction unmatched. The CDR3 loop is CASSVGIGQANTEAFF. CDR3 coding DNA: TGTGCCAGCAGCGTAGGTATCGGACAGGCGAACACTGAAGCTTTCTTT.

This clone has only a few counts. V and J are TRBV5-1 and TRBJ1-2; D call uncertain. Germline loops: CDR1 SGHRS, CDR2 YFSETQ. V shed 7 bases and J shed 2 bases, with 12 bases lying between them. This CDR3 has 13 residues. Here the CDR3 reads CASRLKENYGYTF. For the CDR3, the DNA is TGCGCCAGCCGGCTAAAGGAGAACTATGGCTACACCTTC.

The rearrangement uses TRBV5-6 and TRBJ2-7; D perhaps matches TRBD1 (6 bases). This CDR3 comprises 16 residues. Germline V CDR1 and CDR2: SGHDT, YYEEEE. Trimming left V 1 base short and J 3 bases short, with 17 bases between. The CDR3 nucleotides read TGTGCCAGCAGCTTGAGGGGTGGACAGATGATCTACGAGCAGTACTTC. It is translated as CASSLRGGQMIYEQYF.

The V call is TRBV5-4, the J call TRBJ1-2; a possible D gene is TRBD1 (6 bases). The V end lost 4 bases, the J end lost 3 bases, and 13 bases lay between the germline ends. The CDR3 loop spans 14 amino acids. CDR1 is SGHNT and CDR2 is YYREEE in the germline V gene (reference sequence). CDR3 in amino acids: CASSPGVGDYGYTF. In nucleotides, the CDR3 is TGTGCCAGCAGCCCAGGGGTCGGGGACTATGGCTACACCTTC.

This chain uses TRBV6-5 with TRBJ2-5, with TRBD1 matching 8 bases. J lost 3 bases, V lost 8 bases, and 5 bases had no gene match. The CDR3 loop spans 13 amino acids. Germline CDR1 reads MNHEY; CDR2 reads SVGAGI. Here the CDR3 DNA reads TGTGCCAGCGACAGGGGCTACAAAGAGACCCAGTACTTC. Its protein product is CASDRGYKETQYF.

The rearrangement links TRBV27 to TRBJ1-1; D ambiguous. The CDR3 runs 15 residues. CDR1 and CDR2 (germline): MNHEY, SMNVEV (reference sequence). V shed 7 bases and J shed 1 base, with 16 bases lying between them. The CDR3 nucleotides are TGTGCCAGCATCCCCTTTGAGGGTTCGAACACTGAAGCTTTCTTT. As protein: CASIPFEGSNTEAFF.

This chain links TRBV7-2 with TRBJ2-5; tentative D call: TRBD2 (7 bases). The CDR3 is 15 residues long. The V gene's germline CDR1 is SGHTA and CDR2 FQGNSA. V was pared by 8 bases and J by 7 bases, with 23 bases between. DNA of the CDR3: TGTGCCAGCCGCCAGGGAGGGCAGGGGACCGGGACCCAGTACTTC. Translating gives CASRQGGQGTGTQYF.

This clone has a single count. CDR3 in amino acids: CASSLGTTYSNQPQHF. DNA for the CDR3: TGTGCCAGTAGTCTGGGGACAACATATAGCAATCAGCCCCAGCATTTT. The rearrangement joins TRBV19 to TRBJ1-5, with D possibly matching TRBD1 (6 bases). This CDR3 comprises 16 residues. The V gene's germline CDR1 is LNHDA and CDR2 SQIVND (reference sequence). V gave up 5 bases and J gave up 0 bases, with 14 bases separating them.

V usage is TRBV28 and J usage is TRBJ2-1; TRBD1 aligns across 12 bases. Germline V lookup: CDR1 MDHEN, CDR2 SYDVKM. The CDR3 loop spans 15 amino acids. The ends lost 7 bases at V and 8 bases at J; junction bases unmatched: 9. CDR3: CASKKGDRGPDEQFF. The CDR3 nucleotides are TGTGCCAGCAAAAAAGGGGACAGGGGGCCGGATGAGCAGTTCTTC. Using reference TRBV28 and TRBJ2-1 for the parts outside the CDR3, the full variable domain is DVKVTQSSRYLVKRTGEKVFLECVQDMDHENMFWYRQDPGLGLRLIYFSYDVKMKEKGDIPEGYSVSREKKERFSLILESASTNQTSMYLCASKKGDRGPDEQFFGPGTRLTVL.

This clone has only one observation. The V call is TRBV28, the J call TRBJ1-5; no clear D. The CDR3 totals 15 residues. Germline CDR1 and CDR2: MDHEN and SYDVKM. The germline V and J ends were trimmed by 4 bases and 2 bases, with 12 bases remaining between them. The CDR3 loop is CASSSPGPGNQPQHF. In DNA, the CDR3 is TGTGCCAGCAGTTCCCCGGGTCCGGGCAATCAGCCCCAGCATTTT.

About this clone: This CDR3 is also generated by other DNA sequences in the sample. This chain joins TRBV30 and TRBJ1-1; perhaps TRBD1 as D (6 bases). Trimming took off 3 bases at V and 5 bases at J, with 10 bases between the two ends. The CDR3 spans 12 residues. CDR1 is GTSNPN and CDR2 is SVGIG in the germline V gene (reference sequence). As DNA, the CDR3 is TGTGCCTGGAGGGGGGCCGGTACTGAAGCTTTCTTT. This gives the protein CAWRGAGTEAFF.

The chain links TRBV14 to TRBJ2-3; maybe TRBD2 (6 bases). Germline lookup yields CDR1 SGHDN and CDR2 FVKESK. The CDR3 loop spans 14 amino acids. V was cut by 4 bases and J by 2 bases, with 10 bases left in between. The CDR3 bases are TGTGCCAGCAGCCTCGGACTACCCACAGATACGCAGTATTTT. Its translation is CASSLGLPTDTQYF.

The rearrangement uses TRBV28 and TRBJ1-2; D call uncertain. This CDR3 contains 15 residues. CDR1 and CDR2 from the germline V gene are MDHEN and SYDVKM. The V and J ends lost 5 bases and 0 bases respectively, with 13 bases between them. In DNA, the CDR3 is TGTGCCAGCAGTCCCTTTTCGAGTACTAACTATGGCTACACCTTC. It encodes CASSPFSSTNYGYTF.

J is TRBJ2-7 and V is TRBV19; D call uncertain. The V end was cut by 0 bases, the J end by 0 bases, with 15 bases between. The CDR3 loop spans 17 amino acids. Germline V gene lookup returns CDR1 LNHDA and CDR2 SQIVND (reference sequence). This chain's CDR3 is CASSIEKLDPTSYEQYF. The CDR3 DNA reads TGTGCCAGTAGTATAGAAAAGCTAGACCCCACCTCCTACGAGCAGTACTTC.

The chain joins TRBV6-6 to TRBJ1-2; 9 positions match TRBD1. J gave up 8 bases and V 8 bases, and 6 bases lay outside the gene matches. Germline CDR1 and CDR2: MNHNY and SVGAGI (reference sequence). This CDR3 is 12 amino acids long. DNA for the CDR3: TGTGCCAGCGGGACAGGGAAAGACGGCTACACCTTC. Translated, it gives CASGTGKDGYTF.

The genes are TRBV19 and TRBJ1-3; no definite D call. The V end lost 4 bases, the J end lost 7 bases, and 8 bases lay between the germline ends. The CDR3 covers 12 residues. Germline V gene sequence: CDR1 LNHDA, CDR2 SQIVND (reference sequence). In DNA, the CDR3 is TGTGCCAGTAGTACGACCGGGAACACCATATATTTT. This sequence encodes CASSTTGNTIYF.

The chain uses TRBV11-2 and TRBJ2-3, with TRBD2 matching over 8 bases. The V gene's germline CDR1 is SGHAT and CDR2 FQNNGV. The CDR3 sequence is 17 residues long. V trimming: 6 bases; J trimming: 2 bases; junction bases outside the gene matches: 13. CDR3: CASSSREGTSDTDTQYF. CDR3 DNA sequence: TGTGCCAGCAGTTCCCGGGAGGGCACTAGCGACACAGATACGCAGTATTTT.

This chain joins TRBV30 and TRBJ1-1, with 8 bases identical to TRBD1. Germline CDR1 GTSNPN, CDR2 SVGIG (reference sequence). Losses at the gene ends were 6 bases for V and 14 bases for J; bases not matched to a gene: 8. This CDR3 region has 10 residues. The CDR3 DNA reads as TGTGCCTGCTCCGGGACAGGCGCCTTCTTT. Protein product: CACSGTGAFF. The entire variable domain, with the rest obtained from reference TRBV30 and TRBJ1-1, is as follows: SQTIHQWPATLVQPVGSPLSLECTVEGTSNPNLYWYRQAAGRGLQLLFYSVGIGQISSEVPQNLSASRPQDRQFILSSKKLLLSDSGFYLCACSGTGAFFGQGTRLTVV.

The V call is TRBV21-1, the J call TRBJ2-1; the DNA was not used to check the table's D call, TRBD2. TRBV21-1 has pseudogene status. The CDR3 consists of 14 residues. CDR3 loop: CASGRYGTPNEQFF. In DNA form, the CDR3 reads TGTGCCAGCGGCCGATACGGGACTCCCAATGAGCAGTTCTTC.

The rearrangement links TRBV30 to TRBJ1-6; no clear D gene. The CDR3 totals 13 residues. CDR1 is GTSNPN, CDR2 SVGIG, per germline (reference sequence). The V end was cut by 1 base, the J end by 5 bases, with 6 bases between. CDR3: CAWSEQNNSPLHF. DNA of the CDR3: TGTGCCTGGAGTGAACAGAATAATTCACCCCTCCACTTT.

The chain joins TRBV19 to TRBJ1-1, with TRBD1 as a possible D gene (5 bases). The germline gives CDR1 LNHDA, CDR2 SQIVND (reference sequence). V was cut by 3 bases and J by 1 base, with 12 bases left in between. This CDR3 spans 15 amino acids. CDR3 region: CASSMMDTKNTEAFF. Here the CDR3 DNA reads TGTGCCAGTAGTATGATGGACACTAAGAACACTGAAGCTTTCTTT.

The chain uses TRBV2 and TRBJ1-1; tentative D call: TRBD1 (5 bases). CDR1 and CDR2 from the germline V gene are SNHLY and FYNNEI. The CDR3 sequence is 17 residues long. Between the trimmed V and J ends, which lost 8 bases and 1 base, there was a span of 23 bases. The CDR3 DNA reads TGTGCCAGCGCCGAATCTGGGAGGGGTCATTCGAACACTGAAGCTTTCTTT. Its translation is CASAESGRGHSNTEAFF.

The V call is TRBV19, the J call TRBJ2-1; perhaps TRBD2 as D (5 bases). This CDR3 region has 13 residues. Looked up from germline, CDR1 is LNHDA and CDR2 is SQIVND (reference sequence). Trimming removed 7 bases at V and 5 bases at J, with 12 bases between. CDR3 amino acids: CASNHGKNNEQFF. In nucleotides, the CDR3 is TGTGCCAGTAATCACGGGAAGAACAATGAGCAGTTCTTC. The variable domain in full, with the rest retrieved from reference TRBV19 and TRBJ2-1, is DGGITQSPKYLFRKEGQNVTLSCEQNLNHDAMYWYRQDPGQGLRLIYYSQIVNDFQKGDIAEGYSVSREKKESFPLTVTSAQKNPTAFYLCASNHGKNNEQFFGPGTRLTVL.

The chain links TRBV4-1 to TRBJ2-5; 16 bases line up with TRBD2. CDR3 length: 19 amino acids. Germline CDR1 and CDR2: MGHRA and YSYEKL. V gave up 2 bases and J gave up 2 bases; unmatched junction bases: 8. The CDR3 is CASSQYGTSGGAKQETQYF. CDR3 nucleotides: TGCGCCAGCAGCCAATATGGGACTAGCGGGGGGGCTAAACAAGAGACCCAGTACTTC.

The chain has TRBV7-3 and TRBJ2-6; D not certain. This CDR3 is built from 13 residues. The V end was cut by 4 bases, the J end by 1 base, with 2 bases between. Germline CDR1 is SGHTA and CDR2 is FQGTGA. The CDR3 protein is CASSSSGANVLTF. The CDR3 bases are TGTGCCAGCAGCTCTTCTGGGGCCAACGTCCTGACTTTC.

The chain combines TRBV5-1 with TRBJ2-7; no definite D call. Germline V CDR1 and CDR2: SGHRS, YFSETQ. V gave up 2 bases and J gave up 2 bases, with 8 bases separating them. This CDR3 has 13 residues. The CDR3 region is CASSLDFAYEQYF. The DNA for the CDR3 is TGCGCCAGCAGCTTAGACTTCGCCTACGAGCAGTACTTC.

V and J are TRBV5-5 and TRBJ1-1; D uncertain. The CDR3 has 13 residues. CDR1 is SGHKS and CDR2 is YYEKEE in the germline V gene (reference sequence). Trimming removed 0 bases from V and 8 bases from J, with 11 bases in between. CDR3: CASSLVADLEAFF. Written as DNA, the CDR3 is TGTGCCAGCAGCTTGGTGGCAGATCTCGAAGCTTTCTTT.

This clone occurred once. The genes are TRBV19 and TRBJ1-3; D remains unclear. Trimming stripped 7 bases from V and 4 bases from J, with 14 bases between. The CDR3 covers 14 residues. Germline CDR1 reads LNHDA; CDR2 reads SQIVND (reference sequence). The CDR3 sequence: CASTLGGGGNTIYF. The CDR3 nucleotides read TGTGCCAGTACCTTAGGAGGTGGGGGAAACACCATATATTTT.